The text below deals with one T cell receptor (beta chain). This sample is part of a study of radiation and T cells in renal cell carcinoma. Time point denoted: blood 2 weeks post-SBRT. Specified treatment: 15 Gy SBRT to primary tumor, nephrectomy 4 weeks later. Here immunoSEQ multiplex PCR was the method, and the copy in TCRdb shows in-frame clones only, minus some. Of 120,000 or so clones in the sample, approximately 85% were seen once. The source was blood, collected from a patient whose treatment included radiotherapy and nephrectomy. This TCR was sampled from a man aged 45 to 65 with renal cell carcinoma.

CDR3 loop: CAITGDINQPQHF. Here the CDR3 DNA reads TGTGCCATCACGGGGGACATCAATCAGCCCCAGCATTTT. The rearrangement uses TRBV10-3 and TRBJ1-5; maybe TRBD1 (6 bases). V was cut by 7 bases and J by 3 bases, with 10 bases left in between. The CDR3 runs to 13 residues. Germline V lookup: CDR1 ENHRY, CDR2 SYGVKD.